The T cell receptor (beta chain) under discussion was sequenced for a study of cytomegalovirus exposure and HLA in healthy donors. Study-wide context: Both the 120 validation repertoires and the approximately 700 first-cohort repertoires used the same platform, as reported by a later analysis. General study findings and limits: Generally TCR sequences proved uncommon, though certain public TCRs appeared in numerous donors. Reportedly, cytomegalovirus status was diagnosed with high sensitivity and specificity.

CDR1 is SEHNR and CDR2 is FQNEAQ in the germline V gene (reference sequence). CDR3 length equals 13 residues. With 11 bases clipped from V and 2 bases from J, the junction kept 5 bases outside the gene matches. Clones were read by immunoSEQ multiplex PCR, and TCRdb kept only the in-frame ones, dropping some. The sample has 150,000 to 200,000 clones, 75% to 90% seen once; the top ten hold 16%. This clone was seen once. Its antigen is unidentified. The TCR originated in a man aged 18 to 29 in good health and CMV-seropositive. Sequencing was performed on PBMCs. The chain recombines TRBV7-9 with TRBJ1-2; 10 positions match TRBD1. The DNA of the CDR3 is TGTGCCGGCGGGGACAGGGGCAACTATGGCTACACCTTC. It yields the protein CAGGDRGNYGYTF.